Listed below are T cell receptor beta chains from one sample, sequenced in a study of CD8 T cells in ankylosing spondylitis. TCRdb re-derived calls from the 5' RACE reads in MiXCR, one entry per CDR3 protein. The data contain about 320,000 distinct CDR3 sequences, under 14% of them singletons. The specimen sequenced was blood, either unsorted or a sorted T cell fraction (not recorded which). These receptors originate from a female donor with ankylosing spondylitis or in good health (not recorded which). The CDR3 runs from the conserved cysteine through the conserved F or W. The D gene is left open where the match is weak. A clone size is listed for some rows: how often the clone was seen (once, few, many), or a class if it is expanded.

j_gene,d_gene,v_gene,abundance,CDR3aa,CDR3nt
TRBJ1-1,TRBD1,TRBV5-1,many,CASSLAEAGGMNTEAFF,TGCGCCAGCAGCTTGGCGGAGGCAGGGGGAATGAACACTGAAGCTTTCTTT
TRBJ2-7,TRBD1,TRBV20-1,many,CSANWDSPDYEQYF,TGCAGTGCTAATTGGGACAGTCCTGACTACGAGCAGTACTTC
TRBJ2-1,TRBD2,TRBV20-1,-,CSAGAGGLRDEQFF,TGCAGTGCCGGAGCGGGAGGGCTTAGGGATGAGCAGTTCTTC
TRBJ2-2,TRBD2,TRBV4-1,few,CASSFRLAGGGHGELFF,TGCGCCAGCAGCTTTCGACTAGCGGGAGGGGGGCACGGGGAGCTGTTTTTT
TRBJ1-2,-,TRBV20-1,few,CSSVGGYGYGYTF,TGCAGCTCCGTCGGTGGGTACGGCTATGGCTACACCTTC
TRBJ1-5,TRBD1,TRBV5-1,-,CASSPGTGGRSNQPQHF,TGCGCCAGCAGCCCCGGGACAGGGGGCAGGAGCAATCAGCCCCAGCATTTT
TRBJ2-1,TRBD2,TRBV4-3,many,CASSQDILSASGRFF,TGCGCCAGCAGCCAAGATATTCTCTCGGCTAGCGGGCGGTTCTTC
TRBJ2-1,-,TRBV5-1,few,CASSLDPPSGPNEQFF,TGCGCCAGCAGCTTGGACCCCCCCTCGGGTCCCAATGAGCAGTTCTTC
TRBJ1-5,-,TRBV12-3/TRBV12-4,many,CASSSDGGQPQHF,TGTGCCAGCAGTTCGGACGGGGGCCAGCCCCAGCATTTT
TRBJ1-1,TRBD1,TRBV20-1,many,CSAQGEVTEAFF,TGCAGTGCCCAGGGGGAGGTCACTGAAGCTTTCTTT
TRBJ1-6,-,TRBV5-1,many,CASSREQGDSPLHF,TGCGCCAGCAGTCGAGAACAGGGTGATTCACCCCTCCACTTT
TRBJ2-3,TRBD2,TRBV5-1,many,CASSVMRGGTDTQYF,TGCGCCAGCAGCGTGATGCGGGGGGGCACAGATACGCAGTATTTT
TRBJ1-1,-,TRBV6-5,many,CASSYGGVGWTEAFF,TGTGCCAGCAGTTACGGAGGGGTGGGTTGGACTGAAGCTTTCTTT
TRBJ2-6,-,TRBV20-1,many,CSAREGTGANVLTF,TGCAGTGCTAGGGAGGGAACTGGGGCCAACGTCCTGACTTTC
TRBJ1-1,-,TRBV7-2,many,CASSLEKGSWTEAFF,TGTGCCAGCAGCTTAGAGAAGGGATCGTGGACTGAAGCTTTCTTT
TRBJ2-3,-,TRBV4-1,-,CASSRSQFTDTQYF,TGCGCCAGCAGCCGAAGTCAGTTCACAGATACGCAGTATTTT
TRBJ2-7,TRBD2,TRBV4-1,-,CASSAKEVAGTYEQYF,TGCGCCAGCTCAGCCAAGGAGGTAGCGGGGACCTACGAGCAGTACTTC
TRBJ2-7,TRBD1,TRBV6-2/TRBV6-3,many,CASRLQGFEQYF,TGTGCCAGCAGACTACAGGGGTTCGAGCAGTACTTC